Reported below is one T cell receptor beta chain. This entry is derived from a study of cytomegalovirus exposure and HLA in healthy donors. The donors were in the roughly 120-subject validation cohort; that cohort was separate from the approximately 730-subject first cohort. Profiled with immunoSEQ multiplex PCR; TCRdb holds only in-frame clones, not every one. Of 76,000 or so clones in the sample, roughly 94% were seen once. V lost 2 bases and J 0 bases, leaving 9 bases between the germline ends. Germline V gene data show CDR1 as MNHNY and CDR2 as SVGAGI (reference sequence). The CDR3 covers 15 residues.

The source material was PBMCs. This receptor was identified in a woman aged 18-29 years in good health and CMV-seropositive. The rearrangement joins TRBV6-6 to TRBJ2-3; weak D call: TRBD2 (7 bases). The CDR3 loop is CASSYAGASTDTQYF. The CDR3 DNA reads TGTGCCAGCAGTTACGCGGGGGCGAGCACAGATACGCAGTATTTT.